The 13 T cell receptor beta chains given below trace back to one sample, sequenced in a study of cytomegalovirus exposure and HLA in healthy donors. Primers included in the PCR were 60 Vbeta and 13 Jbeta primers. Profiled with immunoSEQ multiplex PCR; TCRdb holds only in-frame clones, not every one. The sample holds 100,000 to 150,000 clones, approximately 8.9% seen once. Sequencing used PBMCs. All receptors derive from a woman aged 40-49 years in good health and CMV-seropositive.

CDR3 sequence (DNA): TGTGCCAGCAGCTTAGATCTGGACAGGGTAAACGAGCAGTACTTC. It is translated as CASSLDLDRVNEQYF. The chain uses TRBV11-2 and TRBJ2-7; 8 bases line up with TRBD1. In germline, CDR1 is SGHAT, CDR2 FQNNGV. Trimming at V came to 0 bases and at J to 5 bases, leaving 6 bases not matched to a gene. CDR3 length equals 15 residues.

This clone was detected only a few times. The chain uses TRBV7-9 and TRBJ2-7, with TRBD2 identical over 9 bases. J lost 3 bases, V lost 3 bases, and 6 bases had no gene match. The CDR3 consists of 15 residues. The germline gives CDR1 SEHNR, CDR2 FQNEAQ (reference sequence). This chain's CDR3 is CASSLTASGIYEQYF. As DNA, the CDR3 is TGTGCCAGCAGCTTGACGGCTAGCGGGATCTACGAGCAGTACTTC.

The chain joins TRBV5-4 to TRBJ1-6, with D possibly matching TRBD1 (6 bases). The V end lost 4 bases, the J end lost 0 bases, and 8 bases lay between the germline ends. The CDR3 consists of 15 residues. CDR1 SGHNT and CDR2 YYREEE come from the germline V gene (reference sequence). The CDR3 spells CASSVDSSYNSPLHF. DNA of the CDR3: TGTGCCAGCAGCGTGGACAGCTCCTATAATTCACCCCTCCACTTT.

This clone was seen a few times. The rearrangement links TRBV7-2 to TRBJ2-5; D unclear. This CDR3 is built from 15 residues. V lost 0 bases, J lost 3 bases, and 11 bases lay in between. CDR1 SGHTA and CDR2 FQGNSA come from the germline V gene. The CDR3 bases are TGTGCCAGCAGCTTAGCGGTAGTCGTCGAAGAGACCCAGTACTTC. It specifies CASSLAVVVEETQYF.

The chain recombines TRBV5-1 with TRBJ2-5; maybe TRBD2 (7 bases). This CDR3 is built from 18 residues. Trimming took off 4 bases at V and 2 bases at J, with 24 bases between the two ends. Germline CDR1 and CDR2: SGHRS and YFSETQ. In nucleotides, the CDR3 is TGCGCCAGCAGCCGCGGAGGGAGGGGGGCCCCATCTCAAGAGACCCAGTACTTC. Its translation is CASSRGGRGAPSQETQYF.

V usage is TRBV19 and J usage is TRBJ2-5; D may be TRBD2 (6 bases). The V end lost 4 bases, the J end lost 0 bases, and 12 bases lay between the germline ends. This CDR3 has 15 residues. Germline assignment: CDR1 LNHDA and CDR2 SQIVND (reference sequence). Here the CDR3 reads CASSSLGGDQETQYF. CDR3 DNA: TGTGCCAGTAGTAGCCTAGGCGGGGACCAAGAGACCCAGTACTTC.

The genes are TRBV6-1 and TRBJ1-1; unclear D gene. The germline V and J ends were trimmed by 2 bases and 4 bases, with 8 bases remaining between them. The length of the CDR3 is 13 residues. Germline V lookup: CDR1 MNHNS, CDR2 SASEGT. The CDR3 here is CASSEMLATEAFF. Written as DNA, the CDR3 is TGTGCCAGCAGTGAAATGTTGGCCACTGAAGCTTTCTTT.

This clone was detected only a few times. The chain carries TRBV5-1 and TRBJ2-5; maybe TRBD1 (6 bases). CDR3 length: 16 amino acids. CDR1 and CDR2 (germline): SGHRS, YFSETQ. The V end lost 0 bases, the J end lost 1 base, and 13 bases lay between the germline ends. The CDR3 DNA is TGCGCCAGCAGCTTGGGTTTAGGGACACTCCAAGAGACCCAGTACTTC. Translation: CASSLGLGTLQETQYF.

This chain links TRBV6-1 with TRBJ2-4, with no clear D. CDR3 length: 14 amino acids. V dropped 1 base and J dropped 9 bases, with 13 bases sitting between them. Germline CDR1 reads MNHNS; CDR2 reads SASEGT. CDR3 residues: CASSEVRGAAIQYF. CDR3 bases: TGTGCCAGCAGTGAAGTCCGAGGTGCAGCCATTCAGTACTTC.

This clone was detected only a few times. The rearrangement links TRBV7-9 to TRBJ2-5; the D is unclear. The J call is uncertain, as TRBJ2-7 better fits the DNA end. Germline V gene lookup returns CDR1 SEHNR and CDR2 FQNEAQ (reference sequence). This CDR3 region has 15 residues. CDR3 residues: CASSLDETYRNEQYF. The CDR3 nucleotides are TGTGCCAGCAGCTTAGACGAGACTTATCGGAACGAGCAGTACTTC.

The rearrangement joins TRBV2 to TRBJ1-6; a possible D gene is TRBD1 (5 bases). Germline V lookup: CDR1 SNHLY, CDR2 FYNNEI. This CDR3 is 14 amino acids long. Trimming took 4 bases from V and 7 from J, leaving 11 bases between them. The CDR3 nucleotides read TGTGCCAGCAGTGGGGGGGTGGGGAATTCACCCCTCCACTTT. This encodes CASSGGVGNSPLHF.

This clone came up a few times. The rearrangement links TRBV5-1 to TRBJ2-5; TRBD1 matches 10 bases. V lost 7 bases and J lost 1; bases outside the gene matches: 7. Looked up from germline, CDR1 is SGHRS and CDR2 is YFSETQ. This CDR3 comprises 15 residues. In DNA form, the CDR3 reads TGCGCCAGCCGGGACAGGGGAAACGGCCAAGAGACCCAGTACTTC. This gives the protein CASRDRGNGQETQYF.

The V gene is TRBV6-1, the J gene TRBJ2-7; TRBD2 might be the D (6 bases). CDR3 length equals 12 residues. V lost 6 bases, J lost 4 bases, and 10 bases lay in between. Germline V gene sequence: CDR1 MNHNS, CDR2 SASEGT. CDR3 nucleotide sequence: TGTGCCAGCAGCTCAAGCGGGTACGAGCAGTACTTC. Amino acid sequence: CASSSSGYEQYF.